This T cell receptor beta chain is drawn from a study of immune cell composition in non-small cell lung cancer. Data came from immunoSEQ multiplex PCR; TCRdb stores just in-frame clones and leaves some out. The sample has 6,000 to 8,000 clones; around 82% are singletons. A remark on this clone: The antigen remains undetermined.

Overall study findings and caveats: Adenocarcinomas with higher top tumour-associated clone frequency had more reactive TILs.

V lost 6 bases and J lost 14, with 13 bases in between. The CDR3 length is 11 residues. The germline V gene encodes CDR1 SGHVS and CDR2 FNYEAQ. The chain is built from TRBV7-6 and TRBJ1-4; perhaps TRBD1 as D (5 bases). The specimen sequenced was lung tumor tissue. This receptor was taken from a human donor with non-small cell lung cancer. CDR3 DNA sequence: TGTGCCAGCAGGACAGAAGGGGCTCTGTTTTTT. This sequence encodes CASRTEGALFF. Complete variable domain (other parts from reference TRBV7-6 and TRBJ1-4): GAGVSQSPRYKVTKRGQDVALRCDPISGHVSLYWYRQALGQGPEFLTYFNYEAQQDKSGLPNDRFSAERPEGSISTLTIQRTEQRDSAMYRCASRTEGALFFGSGTQLSVL.